This TCR beta chain emerged from a study of blood T cells in healthy people across ages. Study-level points and caveats: Calculation of diversity from one million T cells yielded estimates considered to be underestimates. Among T cells, TCR beta diversity per million cells dropped roughly linearly as age rose. A conclusive naive versus antigen-experienced comparison was prevented by the unsorted PBMCs.

A second PCR of about 7 to 11 cycles used a sample-barcoded 5' primer and a J-beta primer mix. All cDNA molecules were each tagged by a template-switch adaptor with 12 random nucleotides. TCRdb reprocessed the 5' RACE reads with MiXCR, giving one entry per CDR3 protein. The sample lists approximately 830,000 distinct CDR3 sequences, about 59% occurring once. Remarks on this clonotype: The antigen remains unidentified.

Sample: blood. The clonotype was recovered from a man aged 30-40 years in good health.

The CDR3 nucleotides read TGTGCCAGCAGCTTAGCGTACCCAGGGGGTCCGGAGCAGTACTTC. This encodes CASSLAYPGGPEQYF. The V and J genes are TRBV7-2 and TRBJ2-7; 7 nucleotides align to TRBD1. The CDR3 runs to 15 residues. The germline CDR1 and CDR2 sequences are SGHTA and FQGNSA. The V and J ends lost 0 bases and 7 bases, in that order; junction bases with no gene match: 9.